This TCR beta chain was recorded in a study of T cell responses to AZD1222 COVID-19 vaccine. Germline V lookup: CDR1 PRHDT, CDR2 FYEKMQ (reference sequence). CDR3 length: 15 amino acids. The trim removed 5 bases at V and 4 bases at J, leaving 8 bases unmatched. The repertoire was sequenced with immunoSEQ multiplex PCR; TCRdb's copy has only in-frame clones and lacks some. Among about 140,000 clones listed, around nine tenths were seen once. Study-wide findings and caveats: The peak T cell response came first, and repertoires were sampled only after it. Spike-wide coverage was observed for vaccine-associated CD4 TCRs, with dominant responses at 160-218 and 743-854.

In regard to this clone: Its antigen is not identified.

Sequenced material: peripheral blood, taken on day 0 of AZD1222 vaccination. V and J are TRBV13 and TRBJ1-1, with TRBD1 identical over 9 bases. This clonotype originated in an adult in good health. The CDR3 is CASSPAGTGITEAFF. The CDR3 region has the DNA TGTGCCAGCAGCCCCGCCGGGACAGGGATCACTGAAGCTTTCTTT.